This T cell receptor (beta chain) was captured in a study of CD8+CD57+ T cells in acquired aplastic anemia. At the level of the study: CD4+ and CD8+ cells, once sorted, gave DNA averaging roughly 3.2 ug.

Patients chosen for sequencing had CD8+CD57+ cells that had expanded, as shown by flow cytometry. Study-wide results and caveats: Patients and controls shared approximately 30 CD8+ CDR3 sequences, highly expressed in patients.

Template material for TCR beta VDJ and CDR3 profiling consisted of genomic DNA. From the reads, TCRdb called clonotypes with MiXCR, one entry per CDR3 protein. The sample has around 430,000 distinct CDR3 sequences; roughly 34% are singletons. This clonotype has ten or more counts. Its antigen is undetermined. The CDR3 is 12 residues long. Germline loops: CDR1 LNHDA, CDR2 SQIVND (reference sequence). V was trimmed by 7 bases and J by 4 bases, leaving 10 bases between them. What was sequenced was sorted CD4+, CD8+, or CD8+CD57+ T cells (not recorded which) from PBMCs. The rearrangement joins TRBV19 to TRBJ1-2; weak D call: TRBD1 (5 bases). This clonotype was sampled from a human donor with aplastic anemia. CDR3 sequence reads: CASTTGTYGYTF. CDR3 sequence (DNA): TGTGCCAGTACCACAGGCACCTATGGCTACACCTTC.